A single sample is the source of the 32 T cell receptor beta chains below, sequenced in a study of T cells after yellow fever vaccination. TCRdb re-analysed the 5' RACE reads in MiXCR, keeping a single row per CDR3 protein. The sample has roughly 520,000 distinct CDR3 sequences; just over 20% are singletons. Here the sequenced sample was PBMCs, taken 20 to 25 days after the first yellow fever vaccination. Receptors originate from a man younger than 35 who received the YFV17D yellow fever vaccine.

This clonotype turned up a few times. The rearrangement joins TRBV7-6 to TRBJ1-5; D not resolved. The CDR3 runs 17 residues. Germline V CDR1 and CDR2: SGHVS, FNYEAQ. Trimming left V 1 base short and J 2 bases short, with 15 bases between. CDR3 bases: TGTGCCAGCAGCTTAGTTCCCACCACCGGGGGCAATCAGCCCCAGCATTTT. This translates into CASSLVPTTGGNQPQHF.

This clonotype showed up just once. V and J are TRBV4-1 and TRBJ1-1; D gene unclear. Germline V CDR1 and CDR2: MGHRA, YSYEKL. The CDR3 spans 14 residues. V lost 1 base and J lost 3, with 9 bases in between. The CDR3 spells CASSQVSVYTEAFF. CDR3 bases: TGCGCCAGCAGCCAAGTTAGTGTCTACACTGAAGCTTTCTTT.

The chain couples TRBV10-3 to TRBJ1-3, with a weak D call TRBD1 (5 bases). Germline-derived CDR1 and CDR2 are ENHRY and SYGVKD. The ends were cut back, 3 bases at V and 1 base at J, with 10 bases in the middle. There are 15 residues in the CDR3. Written as DNA, the CDR3 is TGTGCCATCAGTGACGGGGCCCAGTCTGGAAACACCATATATTTT. This gives the protein CAISDGAQSGNTIYF.

J is TRBJ2-1 and V is TRBV6-2 or TRBV6-3; the match to TRBD2 covers 8 bases. The J segment lost 9 bases and the V segment lost 6 bases, leaving 19 bases of the junction unmatched. The germline V gene has CDR1 MNHEY and CDR2 SVGEGT. The CDR3 consists of 17 residues. The CDR3 loop reads CASRGMRLASLLGEQFF. The CDR3 bases are TGTGCCAGCAGGGGGATGAGACTAGCGTCATTGCTTGGTGAGCAGTTCTTC.

The CDR3: CASNDRVGNQPQHF. As DNA, the CDR3 is TGTGCCAGCAACGACAGGGTGGGCAATCAGCCCCAGCATTTT. The V call is TRBV2, the J call TRBJ1-5; 7 bases fit TRBD1. V lost 7 bases, J lost 2 bases, and 5 bases stayed unmatched. This CDR3 contains 14 residues. Germline CDR1 is SNHLY and CDR2 is FYNNEI.

This clonotype was observed a handful of times. The V call is TRBV7-2, the J call TRBJ1-3; D uncertain. The CDR3 is 15 residues long. Germline CDR1 SGHTA, CDR2 FQGNSA. Deletions cut 2 bases from V and 0 bases from J, with 8 bases between. The CDR3 nucleotides are TGTGCCAGCAGCTTAAACGCCCGCTCTGGAAACACCATATATTTT. This sequence encodes CASSLNARSGNTIYF.

This clonotype was counted between two and nine times. The CDR3 sequence is CASSLDGSGGFQYF. CDR3 nucleotides: TGTGCCAGCAGTTTAGACGGTAGCGGCGGTTTCCAGTACTTC. The chain has TRBV12-3 or TRBV12-4 and TRBJ2-5; D might be TRBD2 (6 bases). The V gene lost 1 base and the J gene lost 10 bases, with 16 bases spanning the gap. The length of the CDR3 is 14 residues.

The CDR3 reads CASSQAAEEKLFF. CDR3 DNA sequence: TGCGCCAGCAGCCAAGCTGCGGAGGAAAAACTGTTTTTT. The V and J genes are TRBV4-1 and TRBJ1-4; no clear D. V lost 1 base to trimming and J lost 8 bases, with 8 bases between them. There are 13 residues in the CDR3. Germline CDR1 is MGHRA and CDR2 is YSYEKL.

This clonotype was counted between two and nine times. V usage is TRBV21-1 and J usage is TRBJ2-5; TRBD2 reflects the table's D call only, with no check against the DNA. TRBV21-1 is annotated as a pseudogene. The CDR3 has 21 amino acids. The CDR3 is CASSKAPGLAGINRSGETQYF. The CDR3 DNA follows: TGTGCCAGCAGCAAAGCTCCGGGACTAGCGGGGATCAATAGGAGCGGAGAGACCCAGTACTTC.

This clonotype has a handful of counts. This chain uses TRBV28 with TRBJ1-1; D perhaps matches TRBD1 (5 bases). CDR3 length: 14 residues. Germline-derived CDR1 and CDR2 are MDHEN and SYDVKM. Trimming took 7 bases from V and 7 from J, leaving 19 bases between them. The CDR3 DNA sequence: TGTGCCAGCATCAACTCAGGGTTGGATTATGAAGCTTTCTTT. Encoded protein: CASINSGLDYEAFF.

Concerning this clonotype: The missing conserved phenylalanine or tryptophan at the end of this CDR3 makes a read error likely. The chain carries TRBV5-4 and TRBJ2-5; 14 nucleotides agree with TRBD2. The V gene's germline CDR1 is SGHNT and CDR2 YYREEE (reference sequence). The ends lost 4 bases at V and 0 bases at J; junction bases unmatched: 8. This CDR3 is 18 amino acids long. CDR3 protein: CASSAGTSGGPYQETQYL. The CDR3 DNA follows: TGTGCCAGCAGCGCGGGGACTAGCGGGGGCCCCTACCAAGAGACCCAGTACTTA.

The rearrangement uses TRBV20-1 and TRBJ2-1, with 13 bases matching TRBD2. The J segment lost 9 bases and the V segment lost 5 bases, leaving 7 bases of the junction unmatched. From germline, CDR1 is DFQATT and CDR2 SNEGSKA (reference sequence). This CDR3 contains 14 residues. The CDR3 protein is CSAGRTSGSGEQFF. The CDR3 DNA reads as TGCAGTGCTGGGAGGACTAGCGGGAGTGGTGAGCAGTTCTTC.

This clonotype was detected once. V and J are TRBV20-1 and TRBJ1-2, with 7 positions matching TRBD1. Germline CDR1 DFQATT, CDR2 SNEGSKA (reference sequence). The CDR3 is made up of 14 amino acids. Trimming cost V 5 bases and J 8 bases; bases outside gene matches: 14. Here the CDR3 DNA reads TGCAGTGCTCTACCCTCGGGAGGGGGCTGGGGCTACACCTTC. Translating gives CSALPSGGGWGYTF.

This chain uses TRBV5-1 with TRBJ2-3; D uncertain. This CDR3 is 14 amino acids long. The germline CDR1 and CDR2 sequences are SGHRS and YFSETQ. Trimming pared 2 bases from V and 3 bases from J, leaving 10 bases between. CDR3 amino acids: CASSFAVTTDTQYF. CDR3 coding DNA: TGCGCCAGCAGCTTTGCAGTTACTACAGATACGCAGTATTTT.

The sample holds a few counts of this clonotype. The V and J genes are TRBV7-2 and TRBJ2-5; no reliable D call. Deletions cut 4 bases from V and 7 bases from J, with 13 bases between. Germline values: CDR1 SGHTA, CDR2 FQGNSA. The CDR3 has 13 amino acids. CDR3 sequence (DNA): TGTGCCAGCAGCTACCGAGAGAAAGGGACCCAGTACTTC. Protein product: CASSYREKGTQYF. Complete variable domain (other parts from reference TRBV7-2 and TRBJ2-5): GAGVSQSPSNKVTEKGKDVELRCDPISGHTALYWYRQSLGQGLEFLIYFQGNSAPDKSGLPSDRFSAERTGGSVSTLTIQRTQQEDSAVYLCASSYREKGTQYFGPGTRLLVL.

In DNA, the CDR3 is TGTGCCAGCAGCTTAGGGGGGGACACCGACCAAGAGACCCAGTACTTC. Protein: CASSLGGDTDQETQYF. This chain joins TRBV7-8 and TRBJ2-5; D tentatively fits TRBD1 or TRBD2 (6 bases each). The CDR3 loop spans 16 amino acids. Trimming removed 1 base from V and 0 bases from J, with 12 bases in between. CDR1 SGHVS and CDR2 FQNEAQ come from the germline V gene.

The rearrangement joins TRBV12-3 or TRBV12-4 to TRBJ1-4, with a possible D match to TRBD1 (6 bases). CDR3 length: 14 residues. Trimming removed 7 bases at V and 3 bases at J, with 12 bases between. CDR3 DNA: TGTGCCAGCACCCCCGGGACACCTAATGAAAAACTGTTTTTT. Translation gives CASTPGTPNEKLFF.

The genes are TRBV24-1 and TRBJ2-1; TRBD1 matches at 9 bases. The CDR3 loop spans 14 amino acids. Germline assignment: CDR1 KGHDR and CDR2 SFDVKD. Here the CDR3 DNA reads TGTGCTATAGGGGGACAGGGCTCCTACAATGAGCAGTTCTTC. This translates into CAIGGQGSYNEQFF.

This clonotype showed up just a few times. The chain joins TRBV12-3 or TRBV12-4 to TRBJ1-6; D uncertain. The V end lost 5 bases, the J end lost 9 bases, and 17 bases lay between the germline ends. The CDR3 spans 15 residues. The CDR3 spells CASSPAGPGGSPLHF. The CDR3 coding sequence is TGTGCCAGCAGTCCCGCCGGACCGGGAGGTTCACCCCTCCACTTT.

The chain carries TRBV6-1 and TRBJ2-5; D is possibly TRBD1 (6 bases). The CDR3 is 14 residues long. The germline V gene encodes CDR1 MNHNS and CDR2 SASEGT. V lost 8 bases and J lost 5, with 18 bases in between. CDR3 nucleotides: TGTGCCAGCGGGCCAGGGGCGCTTTTGGAGACCCAGTACTTC. This translates into CASGPGALLETQYF.

The chain carries TRBV6-1 and TRBJ2-5; tentatively, D is TRBD1 (6 bases). V lost 2 bases, J lost 5 bases, and 15 bases lay in between. This CDR3 has 15 residues. Germline V gene lookup returns CDR1 MNHNS and CDR2 SASEGT. CDR3 sequence reads: CASSETGIGSETQYF. The CDR3, as DNA: TGTGCCAGCAGTGAAACAGGGATTGGGTCGGAGACCCAGTACTTC.

This chain links TRBV20-1 with TRBJ2-5; TRBD1 aligns across 7 bases. The CDR3 sequence is 14 residues long. V dropped 7 bases and J dropped 2; count of bases not matched to a gene: 10. Germline CDR1 reads DFQATT; CDR2 reads SNEGSKA (reference sequence). The DNA for the CDR3 is TGCAGTGAGCTTGGGACAGCCGAACAAGAGACCCAGTACTTC. As protein: CSELGTAEQETQYF.

Only a few counts were recorded for this clonotype. The rearrangement uses TRBV11-1 and TRBJ2-7, with a possible D match to TRBD1 (6 bases). CDR1 is SGHAT, CDR2 FQDESV, per germline (reference sequence). V was cut by 3 bases and J by 3 bases, with 12 bases left in between. This CDR3 is 14 amino acids long. Here the CDR3 DNA reads TGTGCCAGCAGCTTTGGCAGGGGTGGCTACGAGCAGTACTTC. Amino acids: CASSFGRGGYEQYF.

V is TRBV11-2 and J is TRBJ2-2; tentatively, D is TRBD1 (8 bases). CDR3 length equals 15 residues. With 1 base removed from V and 7 bases from J, the gap between germline ends came to 13 bases. The germline CDR1 and CDR2 sequences are SGHAT and FQNNGV. The CDR3 DNA sequence: TGTGCCAGCAGCTTAGCTACAGGGGGGGTCGGGGAGCTGTTTTTT. Amino acid sequence: CASSLATGGVGELFF.

The CDR3 is CASKTGGVRETQYF. CDR3 DNA: TGCGCCAGCAAGACAGGAGGGGTGAGAGAGACCCAGTACTTC. The V and J genes are TRBV5-1 and TRBJ2-5; D possibly matches TRBD1 or TRBD2 (6 bases each). V was trimmed by 6 bases and J by 4 bases, leaving 16 bases between them. This CDR3 contains 14 residues. Germline lookup yields CDR1 SGHRS and CDR2 YFSETQ.

This clonotype has only a few counts. V and J are TRBV12-3 or TRBV12-4 and TRBJ2-1; unclear D gene. The CDR3 contains 13 residues. The germline V and J ends were trimmed by 2 bases and 7 bases, with 9 bases remaining between them. The CDR3 sequence: CASSLSWGNEQFF. The CDR3 nucleotides are TGTGCCAGCAGTTTATCTTGGGGTAATGAGCAGTTCTTC.

This clonotype was detected ten times or more. The chain is built from TRBV27 and TRBJ2-6; D call uncertain. The CDR3 extends over 15 amino acids. The V end lost 3 bases, the J end lost 0 bases, and 6 bases lay between the germline ends. CDR1 and CDR2 (germline): MNHEY, SMNVEV (reference sequence). This CDR3 reads CASSLGFSGANVLTF. CDR3 DNA sequence: TGTGCCAGCAGTTTGGGATTCTCTGGGGCCAACGTCCTGACTTTC.

V usage is TRBV20-1 and J usage is TRBJ1-1, with 8 bases fitting TRBD1. This CDR3 spans 16 amino acids. The J segment lost 0 bases and the V segment lost 3 bases, leaving 9 bases of the junction unmatched. CDR1 DFQATT and CDR2 SNEGSKA come from the germline V gene (reference sequence). The CDR3 sequence is CSASSPGTGMNTEAFF. In DNA form, the CDR3 reads TGCAGTGCTAGCAGTCCCGGGACAGGAATGAACACTGAAGCTTTCTTT.

This clonotype came up a few times. This chain connects TRBV24-1 to TRBJ2-3; D unresolved. Looked up from germline, CDR1 is KGHDR and CDR2 is SFDVKD. This CDR3 has 13 amino acids. Trimming shortened V by 3 bases and J by 5 bases, and 8 bases separated the two germline ends. The CDR3 region has the DNA TGTGCCACCAGTGATCCGGGTGTAGATACGCAGTATTTT. Its translation: CATSDPGVDTQYF.

This clonotype was observed a few times. The chain uses TRBV5-1 and TRBJ2-5; no clear D. Germline lookup yields CDR1 SGHRS and CDR2 YFSETQ. Between the trimmed V and J ends, which lost 2 bases and 3 bases, there was a span of 5 bases. This CDR3 is built from 12 residues. Here the CDR3 reads CASSLDEETQYF. CDR3 coding DNA: TGCGCCAGCAGCTTAGACGAAGAGACCCAGTACTTC.

This clonotype showed up just a few times. The chain couples TRBV12-3 or TRBV12-4 to TRBJ1-5, with D hard to call. The CDR3 runs 15 residues. V was trimmed by 6 bases and J by 2 bases, leaving 14 bases between them. The CDR3 bases are TGTGCCAGCAGCTCCGGATGGTTCGGCAATCAGCCCCAGCATTTT. Translation gives CASSSGWFGNQPQHF.

This rearrangement joins TRBV6-2 or TRBV6-3 to TRBJ2-1; D is possibly TRBD2 (5 bases). V was trimmed by 7 bases and J by 7 bases, leaving 8 bases between them. Germline V gene sequence: CDR1 MNHEY, CDR2 SVGEGT. The CDR3 runs to 11 residues. The CDR3, as DNA: TGTGCCAGCACCACGGGGAATGAGCAGTTCTTC. This gives the protein CASTTGNEQFF.